These 17 T cell receptor beta chains were all obtained from the same sample, sequenced in a study of regulatory T cells in long-lasting Graves disease. This sample's time point: newly diagnosed GD, antithyroid drugs for less than 3 months. With RNA extracted from PBMCs as input, the TCR library was made. Arm-PCR with iRepertoire HTBI primers amplified the CDR3 regions for these TCR beta libraries. From the multiplex PCR reads, TCRdb called clonotypes with MiXCR, one entry per CDR3 protein. The sample shows 360,000 or so distinct CDR3 sequences, under 20% of them seen only once. These data were also reused for a study on T cells in Graves' hyperthyroidism and ophthalmopathy.

The source material was peripheral blood mononuclear cells (PBMCs), sampled at new diagnosis, from a patient treated with antithyroid drugs. All receptors come from a woman between 18 and 29 years old with Graves disease.

A remark on this clonotype: Since no conserved phenylalanine or tryptophan closes the CDR3, a read error is the likely cause. The chain employs TRBV7-8 and TRBJ1-1; D unclear. The V end lost 5 bases, the J end lost 1 base, and 2 bases lay between the germline ends. This CDR3 has 11 residues. Germline values: CDR1 SGHVS, CDR2 FQNEAQ. CDR3: CASSRNTEAFS. In DNA, the CDR3 is TGTGCCAGCAGCCGGAACACTGAAGCTTTCTCT.

This clonotype has ten or more counts. This chain connects TRBV5-1 to TRBJ1-1, with D perhaps matching TRBD1 (6 bases). The CDR3 length is 15 residues. CDR1 is SGHRS and CDR2 is YFSETQ in the germline V gene. The V end was cut by 0 bases, the J end by 4 bases, with 13 bases between. The CDR3 DNA is TGCGCCAGCAGCTTGGCCCAGGGGTTGGGCACTGAAGCTTTCTTT. Its translation: CASSLAQGLGTEAFF.

In this sample, this clonotype turned up many times. J is TRBJ2-5 and V is TRBV28; D is uncertain. Germline V gene data show CDR1 as MDHEN and CDR2 as SYDVKM. There are 14 residues in the CDR3. V was cut by 2 bases and J by 5 bases, with 12 bases left in between. The CDR3 DNA reads TGTGCCAGCAGTTTAGATATAGGATGGGAGACCCAGTACTTC. Protein: CASSLDIGWETQYF. The whole variable domain, filled in from reference TRBV28 and TRBJ2-5, reads DVKVTQSSRYLVKRTGEKVFLECVQDMDHENMFWYRQDPGLGLRLIYFSYDVKMKEKGDIPEGYSVSREKKERFSLILESASTNQTSMYLCASSLDIGWETQYFGPGTRLLVL.

Note on this clonotype: With a far larger clone one base away, a read error is the likely cause. This sequence joins TRBV12-3 or TRBV12-4 and TRBJ1-1; maybe TRBD1 (6 bases). Trimming stripped 3 bases from V and 10 bases from J, with 18 bases between. The CDR3 is 14 residues long. CDR3 residues: CASSLTGPLGLAFF. CDR3 in DNA: TGTGCCAGCAGTTTGACAGGTCCCCTAGGGTTAGCTTTCTTT.

There are a few counts of this clonotype. This CDR3 reads CASSRGSTGGNQPQHF. CDR3 DNA sequence: TGTGCCAGCAGCCGGGGGTCTACAGGGGGGAATCAGCCCCAGCATTTT. V is TRBV12-3 or TRBV12-4 and J is TRBJ1-5; 8 positions agree with TRBD1. Trimming took 6 bases from V and 4 from J; bases not matched to a gene: 11. CDR3 length: 16 residues.

At least ten counts were recorded for this clonotype. The rearrangement links TRBV2 to TRBJ2-3; D gene ambiguous. Per the germline V gene, CDR1 is SNHLY and CDR2 is FYNNEI. V was clipped by 5 bases and J by 2 bases, with 5 bases between them. The CDR3 extends over 12 amino acids. CDR3 sequence: CASSNPTDTQYF. DNA of the CDR3: TGTGCCAGCAGTAACCCCACAGATACGCAGTATTTT.

The table lists this clonotype with many counts. The chain employs TRBV18 and TRBJ2-1; D is possibly TRBD2 (6 bases). The germline V and J ends were trimmed by 3 bases and 8 bases, with 11 bases remaining between them. The CDR3 contains 13 residues. Germline V gene sequence: CDR1 KGHSH, CDR2 LQKENI. CDR3 bases: TGTGCCAGCTCACCGTTGGGGGAGGATGAGCAGTTCTTC. Translating it yields CASSPLGEDEQFF. The full variable domain, rest sourced from reference TRBV18 and TRBJ2-1, is NAGVMQNPRHLVRRRGQEARLRCSPMKGHSHVYWYRQLPEEGLKFMVYLQKENIIDESGMPKERFSAEFPKEGPSILRIQQVVRGDSAAYFCASSPLGEDEQFFGPGTRLTVL.

This clonotype was counted at least ten times. The V and J genes are TRBV20-1 and TRBJ2-7, with no clear D. V lost 3 bases and J 3 bases, leaving 18 bases between the germline ends. CDR3 length equals 15 residues. Germline V gene sequence: CDR1 DFQATT, CDR2 SNEGSKA (reference sequence). The CDR3 here is CSARDEKVGNYEQYF. The CDR3 DNA is TGCAGTGCTAGGGATGAGAAAGTTGGTAACTACGAGCAGTACTTC.

This clonotype was recorded at least ten times. V and J are TRBV24-1 and TRBJ1-5; the D gene is possibly TRBD1 (5 bases). The ends were cut back, 7 bases at V and 5 bases at J, with 14 bases in the middle. CDR3 length equals 14 residues. Germline V CDR1 and CDR2: KGHDR, SFDVKD. CDR3 residues: CATSSRDRDQPQHF. The CDR3 DNA is TGTGCCACCAGCAGCCGGGACCGGGATCAGCCCCAGCATTTT.

Ten or more counts support this clonotype. The junction and the germline gene differ at one end; a read error may be behind it. The chain recombines TRBV7-7 with TRBJ2-3, with 15 bases lining up with TRBD2. The CDR3 is 18 residues long. The V gene's germline CDR1 is SSHAT and CDR2 FNYEAQ (reference sequence). CDR3 sequence (DNA): TGTGCTAGCAGCCCGGGACTAGCGGGAGGAGCCTTCACAGATACGCAGTATTTT. Translating gives CASSPGLAGGAFTDTQYF.

This clonotype was counted ten times or more. The CDR3 region is CASSFLRAGGTYEQYF. The CDR3 nucleotides are TGTGCCAGCAGTTTCTTGAGGGCAGGGGGCACATACGAGCAGTACTTC. The chain recombines TRBV12-3 or TRBV12-4 with TRBJ2-7; 8 bases are a match to TRBD1. This CDR3 region has 16 residues. The trim removed 3 bases at V and 4 bases at J, leaving 11 bases unmatched.

There are many counts of this clonotype. This sequence joins TRBV6-1 and TRBJ1-4; no definite D call. V was shortened by 7 bases and J by 0 bases, with 12 bases between the two germline ends. CDR3 length: 15 residues. Germline CDR1 is MNHNS and CDR2 is SASEGT. This chain's CDR3 is CASKATGTTNEKLFF. The CDR3 region has the DNA TGTGCCAGCAAAGCGACCGGGACAACTAATGAAAAACTGTTTTTT.

There are a few counts of this clonotype. This chain connects TRBV6-2 or TRBV6-3 to TRBJ2-4; 9 nucleotides line up with TRBD1. V lost 5 bases and J lost 2; bases outside the gene matches: 10. The CDR3 loop spans 17 amino acids. Per the germline V gene, CDR1 is MNHEY and CDR2 is SVGEGT. The CDR3 DNA sequence: TGTGCCAGCAGTCGAACCGGGACAGGGTCTACCAAAAACATTCAGTACTTC. This sequence encodes CASSRTGTGSTKNIQYF.

The chain recombines TRBV19 with TRBJ1-6; 7 nucleotides agree with TRBD1. CDR1 and CDR2 (germline): LNHDA, SQIVND (reference sequence). There are 15 residues in the CDR3. Trimming cost V 3 bases and J 9 bases; bases outside gene matches: 8. The CDR3 spells CASSIQRDRSSPLHF. CDR3 bases: TGTGCCAGTAGTATCCAACGGGACAGATCTTCACCCCTCCACTTT.

This clonotype appeared many times. The chain has TRBV5-1 and TRBJ1-1; the D is unclear. Per the germline V gene, CDR1 is SGHRS and CDR2 is YFSETQ. CDR3 length: 15 amino acids. With 4 bases removed from V and 2 bases from J, the gap between germline ends came to 15 bases. In DNA form, the CDR3 reads TGCGCCAGCAGCCCCTGGACTGGCGACAACACTGAAGCTTTCTTT. As protein: CASSPWTGDNTEAFF.

There are many counts of this clonotype. The chain combines TRBV6-1 with TRBJ2-7, with TRBD1 matching 8 bases. J gave up 0 bases and V 5 bases, and 9 bases lay outside the gene matches. The CDR3 totals 16 residues. The germline V gene has CDR1 MNHNS and CDR2 SASEGT. The CDR3 DNA reads as TGTGCCAGCAGTACCCGGACAGGGCGGCACTCCTACGAGCAGTACTTC. Translating it yields CASSTRTGRHSYEQYF.

This clonotype was picked up many times. The chain recombines TRBV5-4 with TRBJ2-1; 7 bases align to TRBD2. From germline, CDR1 is SGHNT and CDR2 YYREEE (reference sequence). CDR3 length: 15 amino acids. The ends lost 3 bases at V and 4 bases at J; junction bases unmatched: 7. The CDR3 DNA reads TGTGCCAGCAGCTCAGCGGGGCGGGGGTACAATGAGCAGTTCTTC. This translates into CASSSAGRGYNEQFF.